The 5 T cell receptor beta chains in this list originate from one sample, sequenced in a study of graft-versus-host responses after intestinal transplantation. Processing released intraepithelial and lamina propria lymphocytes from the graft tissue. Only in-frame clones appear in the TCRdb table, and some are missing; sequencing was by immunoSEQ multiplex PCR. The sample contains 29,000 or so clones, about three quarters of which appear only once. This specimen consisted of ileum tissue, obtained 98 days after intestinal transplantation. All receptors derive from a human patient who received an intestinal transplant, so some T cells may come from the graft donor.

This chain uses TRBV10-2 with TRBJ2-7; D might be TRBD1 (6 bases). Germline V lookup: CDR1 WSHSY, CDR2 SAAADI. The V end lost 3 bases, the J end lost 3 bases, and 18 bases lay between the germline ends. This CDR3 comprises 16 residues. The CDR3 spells CASSDSAIEGHYEQYF. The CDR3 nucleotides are TGCGCCAGCAGTGATTCGGCGATCGAGGGACACTACGAGCAGTACTTC.

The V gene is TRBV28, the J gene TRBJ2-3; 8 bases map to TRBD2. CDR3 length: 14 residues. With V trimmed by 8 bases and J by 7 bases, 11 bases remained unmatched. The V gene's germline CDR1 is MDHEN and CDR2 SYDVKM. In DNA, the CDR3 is TGTGCCAGCGGCCGGGCGGGGGGTCTGAATACGCAGTATTTT. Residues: CASGRAGGLNTQYF.

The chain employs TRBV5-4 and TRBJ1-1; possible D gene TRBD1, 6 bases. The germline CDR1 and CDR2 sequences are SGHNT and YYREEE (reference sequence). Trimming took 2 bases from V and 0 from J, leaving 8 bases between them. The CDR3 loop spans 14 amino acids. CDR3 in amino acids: CASSLGQMNTEAFF. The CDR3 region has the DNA TGTGCCAGCAGCTTAGGACAGATGAACACTGAAGCTTTCTTT.

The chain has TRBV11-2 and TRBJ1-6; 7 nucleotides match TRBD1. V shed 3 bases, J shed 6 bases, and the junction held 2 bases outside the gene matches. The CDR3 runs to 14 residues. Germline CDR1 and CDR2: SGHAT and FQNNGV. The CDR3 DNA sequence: TGTGCCAGCAGCTTCCAGGGGGGTAATTCACCCCTCCACTTT. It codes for CASSFQGGNSPLHF.

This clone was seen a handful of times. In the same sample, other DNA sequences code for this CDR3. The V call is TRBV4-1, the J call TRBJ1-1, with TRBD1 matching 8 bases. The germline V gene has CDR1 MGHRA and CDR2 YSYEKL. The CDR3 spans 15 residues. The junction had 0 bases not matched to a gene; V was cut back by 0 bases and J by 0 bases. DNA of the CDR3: TGCGCCAGCAGCCAAGAGACAGGGGTGAACACTGAAGCTTTCTTT. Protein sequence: CASSQETGVNTEAFF.